Included here is one T cell receptor beta chain sequence, with context. Libraries were prepared by immunoSEQ multiplex PCR; TCRdb keeps only in-frame clonotypes and omits some of them. Of about 2,500,000 clones in the sample, approximately 92% were seen once. The sample is drawn from a study of shared clonotypes between healthy human individuals. Study in general: A donor's plate count was three for CD4 naive and three for CD4 memory; CD8 naive had two and CD8 memory one.

From germline, CDR1 is LGHNT and CDR2 FRNRAP. Trimming pared 6 bases from V and 1 base from J, leaving 15 bases between. The CDR3 has 15 amino acids. Donation came from healthy HIV-negative adults that had no recent acute infections or vaccinations. Investigators divided CD4+ cells into CD45RA+ naive and CD45RA-negative memory subsets. The chain links TRBV12-5 to TRBJ2-5; a possible D gene is TRBD1 (6 bases). Sequenced input: naive CD4+ T cells sorted from blood. The sample's subset: CD45RA+ positively selected. The sequence was obtained from a man aged 18 to 35 in good health. CDR3 sequence reads: CASGPGTLPQETQYF. Written as DNA, the CDR3 is TGTGCTAGTGGACCCGGGACACTCCCCCAAGAGACCCAGTACTTC.